A single sample gave rise to the 31 T cell receptor beta chains below, sequenced in a study of blood T cell repertoires in COVID-19. Sequencing was performed with immunoSEQ multiplex PCR; in TCRdb, only in-frame clones are kept and a portion is missing. Of tens of thousands of clones listed, less than 90% were seen once; the top ten hold more than 3%. Sequenced: peripheral blood. The source of these receptors is a man in his sixties with acute or convalescent COVID-19.

This chain joins TRBV21-1 and TRBJ1-6; TRBD1 is taken as the D call from the table, unchecked against the DNA. TRBV21-1 is reported as a pseudogene. There are 15 residues in the CDR3. This CDR3 reads CASSNCARGNSPLHF. As DNA, the CDR3 is TGTGCCAGCAGCAATTGCGCCAGGGGAAATTCACCCCTCCACTTT.

CDR3 region: CASTGGVFEKLFF. In DNA form, the CDR3 reads TGTGCCAGCACGGGGGGCGTGTTTGAAAAACTGTTTTTT. The chain joins TRBV12-3 or TRBV12-4 to TRBJ1-4, with TRBD1 as a possible D gene (6 bases). The V end was cut by 7 bases, the J end by 7 bases, with 13 bases between. This CDR3 comprises 13 residues.

This chain uses TRBV4-1 with TRBJ2-1; TRBD2 aligns across 8 bases. Trimming took 1 base from V and 7 from J; bases not matched to a gene: 18. Germline-derived CDR1 and CDR2 are MGHRA and YSYEKL. The CDR3 is 19 residues long. The CDR3 sequence is CASSQVFPWASGRGNEQFF. In DNA form, the CDR3 reads TGCGCCAGCAGCCAAGTTTTCCCTTGGGCTAGCGGGCGCGGAAATGAGCAGTTCTTC.

This chain links TRBV19 with TRBJ1-5; 9 bases match TRBD1. This CDR3 has 13 amino acids. The germline gives CDR1 LNHDA, CDR2 SQIVND (reference sequence). Unmatched junction bases numbered 5, after V lost 8 bases and J lost 6 bases. The CDR3 bases are TGTGCCAGTTCCGGGACAGGGCCTCAGCCCCAGCATTTT. This codes for CASSGTGPQPQHF.

The chain links TRBV5-1 to TRBJ1-2, with 7 bases aligning to TRBD1. Per germline, CDR1 SGHRS and CDR2 YFSETQ. The CDR3 is 13 residues long. Unmatched junction bases numbered 5, after V lost 4 bases and J lost 5 bases. The CDR3 coding sequence is TGCGCCAGCAGCCCGGACAGGTCTTATGGCTACACCTTC. Its protein product is CASSPDRSYGYTF.

V usage is TRBV6-5 and J usage is TRBJ2-7, with 8 positions matching TRBD1. Trimming cost V 4 bases and J 0 bases; bases outside gene matches: 5. CDR1 MNHEY and CDR2 SVGAGI come from the germline V gene. This CDR3 spans 15 amino acids. The DNA for the CDR3 is TGTGCCAGCAGTTCCCGACAGGGGAGCTCCTACGAGCAGTACTTC. Translated, it gives CASSSRQGSSYEQYF.

J is TRBJ1-1 and V is TRBV7-2; D is unresolved. Per the germline V gene, CDR1 is SGHTA and CDR2 is FQGNSA. Trimming stripped 5 bases from V and 1 base from J, with 8 bases between. The CDR3 is 13 amino acids. The CDR3 protein is CASSEHANTEAFF. The CDR3 DNA is TGTGCCAGCAGCGAGCACGCGAACACTGAAGCTTTCTTT.

The chain carries TRBV19 and TRBJ2-1; 9 nucleotides align to TRBD1. There are 16 residues in the CDR3. Germline loops: CDR1 LNHDA, CDR2 SQIVND (reference sequence). Trimming cost V 3 bases and J 7 bases; bases outside gene matches: 10. CDR3 in DNA: TGTGCCAGTAGTATCCTGCCGGGACAGGGATGGAATGAGCAGTTCTTC. This sequence encodes CASSILPGQGWNEQFF.

The chain links TRBV7-2 to TRBJ2-7, with 11 bases that match TRBD2. The CDR3 is 14 residues long. Trimming took 5 bases from V and 3 from J; bases not matched to a gene: 3. CDR1 is SGHTA and CDR2 is FQGNSA in the germline V gene. CDR3 sequence (DNA): TGTGCCAGCAGCCTTACTAGCGGGGGCTACGAGCAGTACTTC. As protein: CASSLTSGGYEQYF. The full variable domain, in which reference TRBV7-2 and TRBJ2-7 provide the parts outside the CDR3, is GAGVSQSPSNKVTEKGKDVELRCDPISGHTALYWYRQSLGQGLEFLIYFQGNSAPDKSGLPSDRFSAERTGGSVSTLTIQRTQQEDSAVYLCASSLTSGGYEQYFGPGTRLTVT.

The sample holds a few counts of this clone. V gene TRBV27 combines with J gene TRBJ2-7; 10 bases map to TRBD1. The junction had 3 bases not matched to a gene; V was cut back by 5 bases and J by 2 bases. The CDR3 contains 14 residues. Germline V gene sequence: CDR1 MNHEY, CDR2 SMNVEV (reference sequence). CDR3 sequence: CASSEGQGPYEQYF. CDR3 sequence (DNA): TGTGCCAGCAGTGAGGGACAGGGGCCCTACGAGCAGTACTTC.

The rearrangement links TRBV3-1 (or the pseudogene TRBV3-2) to TRBJ1-5; D remains ambiguous. Germline values: CDR1 LGHDT, CDR2 YNNKEL (reference sequence). This CDR3 region has 13 residues. The ends were cut back, 0 bases at V and 6 bases at J, with 6 bases in the middle. The DNA of the CDR3 is TGTGCCAGCAGCCAAGATCCGCGTCAGCCCCAGCATTTT. Translated, it gives CASSQDPRQPQHF.

This clone was seen a single time. V and J are TRBV19 and TRBJ2-6, with D unresolved. This CDR3 spans 16 amino acids. Per germline, CDR1 LNHDA and CDR2 SQIVND (reference sequence). V lost 3 bases and J lost 4, with 13 bases in between. The CDR3 nucleotides are TGTGCCAGTAGTATTCTGGAGTTCTCCGGGGCCAACGTCCTGACTTTC. It is translated as CASSILEFSGANVLTF.

The J gene is TRBJ1-6, the V gene TRBV6-5, with 8 bases matching TRBD1. Losses at the gene ends were 7 bases for V and 6 bases for J; bases not matched to a gene: 5. The germline CDR1 and CDR2 sequences are MNHEY and SVGAGI. This CDR3 has 14 residues. This CDR3 is CASTQTGGNSPLHF. The CDR3 DNA reads as TGTGCCAGCACCCAAACAGGGGGTAATTCACCCCTCCACTTT.

V gene TRBV4-3 combines with J gene TRBJ2-1; 8 bases agree with TRBD1. V gave up 5 bases and J gave up 8 bases; unmatched junction bases: 11. This CDR3 spans 15 amino acids. CDR1 and CDR2 from the germline V gene are LGHNA and YSLEER. In DNA form, the CDR3 reads TGCGCCAGCAGCAAAACAGGGGGATCGGCGGATGAGCAGTTCTTC. Protein product: CASSKTGGSADEQFF.

This rearrangement joins TRBV3-1 (or the pseudogene TRBV3-2) to TRBJ1-4; D is perhaps TRBD1 (6 bases). The CDR3 extends over 14 amino acids. Per germline, CDR1 LGHDT and CDR2 YNNKEL (reference sequence). V was pared by 4 bases and J by 8 bases, with 14 bases between. CDR3 in amino acids: CASSPRGLSEKLFF. The CDR3 coding sequence is TGTGCCAGCAGCCCCAGGGGACTATCCGAAAAACTGTTTTTT.

This chain links TRBV7-2 with TRBJ1-4; no clear D. The length of the CDR3 is 14 residues. Germline-derived CDR1 and CDR2 are SGHTA and FQGNSA. V was trimmed by 5 bases and J by 5 bases, leaving 12 bases between them. The CDR3 spells CASSLGGLNEKLFF. The CDR3 nucleotides are TGTGCCAGCAGCCTGGGAGGGTTAAATGAAAAACTGTTTTTT.

The gene calls are TRBV27 and TRBJ2-7; perhaps TRBD1 as D (5 bases). The V gene lost 6 bases and the J gene lost 7 bases, with 28 bases spanning the gap. The CDR3 loop spans 17 amino acids. Germline loops: CDR1 MNHEY, CDR2 SMNVEV (reference sequence). The DNA of the CDR3 is TGTGCCAGCAGCTCCCCCTTGGGCCCCAGGGCCCCGGGTGAGCAGTACTTC. This encodes CASSSPLGPRAPGEQYF.

The rearrangement links TRBV3-1 (or the pseudogene TRBV3-2) to TRBJ2-5, with 9 bases fitting TRBD2. The CDR3 length is 17 residues. Trimming cost V 3 bases and J 2 bases; bases outside gene matches: 10. Germline V lookup: CDR1 LGHDT, CDR2 YNNKEL (reference sequence). The CDR3 loop is CASSQGPAGGSQETQYF. DNA of the CDR3: TGTGCCAGCAGCCAGGGGCCAGCGGGGGGATCGCAAGAGACCCAGTACTTC.

The CDR3 loop reads CASSLESSYGYTF. The CDR3 DNA reads as TGTGCCAGCAGTCTAGAATCTTCCTATGGCTACACCTTC. The rearrangement links TRBV6-5 to TRBJ1-2, with D unclear. This CDR3 contains 13 residues. The germline gives CDR1 MNHEY, CDR2 SVGAGI. Trimming shortened V by 5 bases and J by 4 bases, and 11 bases separated the two germline ends.

V is TRBV5-1 and J is TRBJ2-2; 8 bases line up with TRBD1. The V gene end was trimmed by 6 bases and the J gene end by 7 bases; junction bases not matched to a gene: 8. CDR1 and CDR2 from the germline V gene are SGHRS and YFSETQ. The CDR3 is 14 residues long. This chain's CDR3 is CASTWTGSGGELFF. The CDR3 DNA is TGCGCCAGCACCTGGACAGGGAGCGGCGGGGAGCTGTTTTTT.

This sequence joins TRBV5-1 and TRBJ1-2, with D perhaps matching TRBD1 (6 bases). Germline CDR1 and CDR2: SGHRS and YFSETQ. CDR3 length equals 13 residues. V gave up 7 bases and J gave up 8 bases, with 18 bases separating them. The CDR3 coding sequence is TGCGCCAGCCGAAACAGGGCTCAGGAGGGCTACACCTTC. Its translation: CASRNRAQEGYTF.

The J gene is TRBJ2-7, the V gene TRBV5-1; 10 nucleotides match TRBD1. The germline V gene encodes CDR1 SGHRS and CDR2 YFSETQ. This CDR3 has 15 amino acids. Trimming cost V 4 bases and J 2 bases; bases outside gene matches: 6. The CDR3 region has the DNA TGCGCCAGCAGCATGGGACAGGGGATTGCCTACGAGCAGTACTTC. Residues: CASSMGQGIAYEQYF.

The chain is built from TRBV2 and TRBJ1-1; D is unresolved. Trimming removed 6 bases at V and 1 base at J, with 9 bases between. CDR3 length: 13 amino acids. CDR1 is SNHLY and CDR2 is FYNNEI in the germline V gene. CDR3: CASRVQPNTEAFF. The CDR3 region has the DNA TGTGCCAGCAGAGTACAGCCGAACACTGAAGCTTTCTTT. The full variable domain, rest sourced from reference TRBV2 and TRBJ1-1, is EPEVTQTPSHQVTQMGQEVILRCVPISNHLYFYWYRQILGQKVEFLVSFYNNEISEKSEIFDDQFSVERPDGSNFTLKIRSTKLEDSAMYFCASRVQPNTEAFFGQGTRLTVV.

The chain uses TRBV2 and TRBJ2-2; tentatively, D is TRBD1 (6 bases). CDR3 length: 13 amino acids. V lost 8 bases and J lost 3, with 10 bases in between. Germline V gives CDR1 SNHLY, CDR2 FYNNEI. CDR3 nucleotide sequence: TGTGCCAGCGGTCAGGGGTACACCGGGGAGCTGTTTTTT. It codes for CASGQGYTGELFF.

This clone was observed a single time. The chain links TRBV7-6 to TRBJ2-7, with D unresolved. The CDR3 sequence is 12 residues long. V was cut by 1 base and J by 8 bases, with 9 bases left in between. Germline V gives CDR1 SGHVS, CDR2 FNYEAQ. For the CDR3, the DNA is TGTGCCAGCAGCTTAGGGGCAGCTAAGCAGTACTTC. Residues: CASSLGAAKQYF.

V is TRBV29-1 and J is TRBJ2-7; TRBD1 matches 9 bases. In germline, CDR1 is SQVTM, CDR2 ANQGSEA. The CDR3 runs to 14 residues. With V trimmed by 4 bases and J by 5 bases, 9 bases remained unmatched. Written as DNA, the CDR3 is TGCAGCGTTGCAATTACAGGGGGCGGCCACGAGCAGTACTTC. Translating it yields CSVAITGGGHEQYF.

This sequence joins TRBV7-2 and TRBJ2-2; 16 nucleotides agree with TRBD2. Germline CDR1 reads SGHTA; CDR2 reads FQGNSA. The CDR3 is made up of 17 amino acids. Trimming at V came to 4 bases and at J to 5 bases, leaving 4 bases not matched to a gene. The CDR3 DNA reads TGTGCCAGCAGCTCGGGACTAGCGGGGGGGCGAACCGGGGAGCTGTTTTTT. Its protein product is CASSSGLAGGRTGELFF.

CDR3 sequence (DNA): TGTGCCAGCAGCACCCGGGACAGGGGGCTTCGGTCCACCATATATTTT. Encoded protein: CASSTRDRGLRSTIYF. V is TRBV7-2 and J is TRBJ1-3; TRBD1 matches 12 bases. Germline CDR1 is SGHTA and CDR2 is FQGNSA. The CDR3 contains 16 residues. V was pared by 5 bases and J by 9 bases, with 11 bases of the junction left unmatched.

This clone has just a few counts. The chain uses TRBV4-1 and TRBJ2-5, with TRBD2 identical over 11 bases. Germline V lookup: CDR1 MGHRA, CDR2 YSYEKL. With 0 bases clipped from V and 5 bases from J, the junction kept 8 bases outside the gene matches. The CDR3 consists of 17 residues. For the CDR3, the DNA is TGCGCCAGCAGCCAAGATAGGGTAGCGGGAGGGGGTGAGACCCAGTACTTC. As protein: CASSQDRVAGGGETQYF.

V gene TRBV5-4 combines with J gene TRBJ2-6; a possible D gene is TRBD1 (5 bases). The germline CDR1 and CDR2 sequences are SGHNT and YYREEE (reference sequence). The ends were cut back, 3 bases at V and 0 bases at J, with 10 bases in the middle. This CDR3 spans 16 amino acids. The CDR3 loop reads CASSSDSFSGANVLTF. The CDR3 DNA follows: TGTGCCAGCAGCTCTGACAGTTTCTCTGGGGCCAACGTCCTGACTTTC.

The table lists this clone with a few counts. The chain couples TRBV18 to TRBJ2-1; 11 bases agree with TRBD2. V was clipped by 3 bases and J by 5 bases; unmatched bases: 6. The CDR3 sequence is 16 residues long. The germline gives CDR1 KGHSH, CDR2 LQKENI. In DNA, the CDR3 is TGTGCCAGCTCACCTATGGGACTAGCGGATAACAATGAGCAGTTCTTC. This encodes CASSPMGLADNNEQFF.